This TCR beta chain was sequenced during a study of technical replicates of blood from a handful of donors. This table comes from immunoSEQ multiplex PCR, and its TCRdb copy is limited to in-frame clones, with some not included. The sample has roughly 100,000 clones; around 95% are singletons. CDR3 size: 15 residues. V lost 6 bases to trimming and J lost 8 bases; unmatched junction nucleotides: 15. Germline lookup yields CDR1 KGHSH and CDR2 LQKENI. J is TRBJ1-2 and V is TRBV18; 7 bases agree with TRBD1. The sequencing input was T cells isolated from PBMCs. The sequence was collected from a human donor in good health. The CDR3 bases are TGTGCCAGCTCCCCCTTTCGGACAGGCCAAGCCGGCTACACCTTC. This translates into CASSPFRTGQAGYTF.